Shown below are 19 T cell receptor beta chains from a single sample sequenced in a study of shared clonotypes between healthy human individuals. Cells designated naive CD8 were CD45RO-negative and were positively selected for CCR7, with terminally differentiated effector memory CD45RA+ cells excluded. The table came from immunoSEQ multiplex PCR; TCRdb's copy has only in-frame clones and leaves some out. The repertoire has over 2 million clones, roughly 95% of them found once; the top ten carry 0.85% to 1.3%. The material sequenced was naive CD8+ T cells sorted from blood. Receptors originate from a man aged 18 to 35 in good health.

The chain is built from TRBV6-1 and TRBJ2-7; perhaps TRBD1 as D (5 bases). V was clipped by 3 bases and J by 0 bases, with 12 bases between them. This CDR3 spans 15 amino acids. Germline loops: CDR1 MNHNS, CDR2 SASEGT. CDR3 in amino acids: CASSEPRQSSYEQYF. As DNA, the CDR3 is TGTGCCAGCAGTGAGCCTAGACAGAGCTCCTACGAGCAGTACTTC.

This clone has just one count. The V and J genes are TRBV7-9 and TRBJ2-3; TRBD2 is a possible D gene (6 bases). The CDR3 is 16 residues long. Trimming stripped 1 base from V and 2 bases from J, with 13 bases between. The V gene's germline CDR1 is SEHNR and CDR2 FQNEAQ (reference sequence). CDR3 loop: CASSLGYGGPTDTQYF. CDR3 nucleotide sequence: TGTGCCAGCAGCTTAGGGTACGGGGGTCCCACAGATACGCAGTATTTT.

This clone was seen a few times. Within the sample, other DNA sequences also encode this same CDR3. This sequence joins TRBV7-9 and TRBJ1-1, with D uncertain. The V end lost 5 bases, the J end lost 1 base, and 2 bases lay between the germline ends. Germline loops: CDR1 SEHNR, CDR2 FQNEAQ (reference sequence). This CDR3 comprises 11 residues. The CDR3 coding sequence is TGTGCCAGCAGCGCGAACACTGAAGCTTTCTTT. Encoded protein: CASSANTEAFF.

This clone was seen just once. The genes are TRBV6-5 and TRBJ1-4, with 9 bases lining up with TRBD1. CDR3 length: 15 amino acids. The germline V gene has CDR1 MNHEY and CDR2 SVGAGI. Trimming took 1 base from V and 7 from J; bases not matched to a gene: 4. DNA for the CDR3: TGTGCCAGCAGTTACTTAGGACAGGGGTTTGAAAAACTGTTTTTT. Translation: CASSYLGQGFEKLFF.

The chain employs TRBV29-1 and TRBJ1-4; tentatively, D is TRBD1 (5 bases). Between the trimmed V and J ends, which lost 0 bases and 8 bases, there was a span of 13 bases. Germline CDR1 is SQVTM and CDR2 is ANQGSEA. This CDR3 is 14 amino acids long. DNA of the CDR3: TGCAGCGTTGAAGAGGATCAGGGTTTGGAAAAACTGTTTTTT. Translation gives CSVEEDQGLEKLFF. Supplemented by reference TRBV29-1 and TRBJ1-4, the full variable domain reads SAVISQKPSRDICQRGTSLTIQCQVDSQVTMMFWYRQQPGQSLTLIATANQGSEATYESGFVIDKFPISRPNLTFSTLTVSNMSPEDSSIYLCSVEEDQGLEKLFFGSGTQLSVL.

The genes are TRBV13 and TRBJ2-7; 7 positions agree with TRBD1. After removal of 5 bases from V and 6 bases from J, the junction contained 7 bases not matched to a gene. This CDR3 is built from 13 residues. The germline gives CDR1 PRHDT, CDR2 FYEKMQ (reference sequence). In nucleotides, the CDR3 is TGTGCCAGCAGCCTGACAGGGTCCCTCGAGCAGTACTTC. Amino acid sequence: CASSLTGSLEQYF.

The CDR3, as DNA: TGTGCCAGCAGCTCCAACGTGGGGGGGGCTTTGGAGACCCAGTACTTC. It specifies CASSSNVGGALETQYF. This chain uses TRBV7-8 with TRBJ2-5; D possibly corresponds to TRBD2 (7 bases). This CDR3 region has 16 residues. The germline CDR1 and CDR2 sequences are SGHVS and FQNEAQ. V gave up 4 bases and J gave up 5 bases, with 20 bases separating them.

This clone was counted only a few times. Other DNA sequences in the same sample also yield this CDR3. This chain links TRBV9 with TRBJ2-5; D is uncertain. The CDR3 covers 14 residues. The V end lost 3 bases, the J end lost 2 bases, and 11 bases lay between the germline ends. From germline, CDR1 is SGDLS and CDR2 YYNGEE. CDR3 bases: TGTGCCAGCAGCGAGGCAGGAGATCAAGAGACCCAGTACTTC. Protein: CASSEAGDQETQYF.

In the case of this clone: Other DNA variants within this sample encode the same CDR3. The CDR3 DNA is TGTGCCAGCAGTTTATCGACGGGGCTGAACACTGAAGCTTTCTTT. Protein: CASSLSTGLNTEAFF. This chain links TRBV27 with TRBJ1-1, with D possibly being TRBD1 (5 bases). From germline, CDR1 is MNHEY and CDR2 SMNVEV (reference sequence). There are 15 residues in the CDR3. V gave up 0 bases and J gave up 0 bases, with 8 bases separating them.

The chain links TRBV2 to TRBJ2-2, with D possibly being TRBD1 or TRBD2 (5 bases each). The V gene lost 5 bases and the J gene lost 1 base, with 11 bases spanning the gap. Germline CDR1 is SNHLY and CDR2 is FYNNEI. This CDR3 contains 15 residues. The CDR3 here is CASSSGRKNTGELFF. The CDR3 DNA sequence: TGTGCCAGCAGTTCGGGACGGAAGAACACCGGGGAGCTGTTTTTT.

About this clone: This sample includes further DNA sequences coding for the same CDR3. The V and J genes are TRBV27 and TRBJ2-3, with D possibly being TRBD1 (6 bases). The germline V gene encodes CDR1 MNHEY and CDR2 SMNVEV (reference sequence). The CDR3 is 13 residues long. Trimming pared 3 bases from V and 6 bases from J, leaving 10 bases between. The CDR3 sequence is CASSLAGADTQYF. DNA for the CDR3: TGTGCCAGCAGTTTGGCAGGGGCTGATACGCAGTATTTT.

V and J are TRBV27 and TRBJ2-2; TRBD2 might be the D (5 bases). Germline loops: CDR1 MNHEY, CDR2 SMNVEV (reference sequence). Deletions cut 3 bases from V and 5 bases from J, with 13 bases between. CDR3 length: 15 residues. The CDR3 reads CASSFEGVGTGELFF. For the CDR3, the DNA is TGTGCCAGCAGTTTCGAGGGAGTAGGAACCGGGGAGCTGTTTTTT.

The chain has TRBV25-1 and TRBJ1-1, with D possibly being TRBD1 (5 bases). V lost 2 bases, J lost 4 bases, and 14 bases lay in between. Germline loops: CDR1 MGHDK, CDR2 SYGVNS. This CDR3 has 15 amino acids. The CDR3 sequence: CASSENDWGGTEAFF. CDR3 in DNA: TGTGCCAGCAGTGAAAACGATTGGGGGGGCACTGAAGCTTTCTTT.

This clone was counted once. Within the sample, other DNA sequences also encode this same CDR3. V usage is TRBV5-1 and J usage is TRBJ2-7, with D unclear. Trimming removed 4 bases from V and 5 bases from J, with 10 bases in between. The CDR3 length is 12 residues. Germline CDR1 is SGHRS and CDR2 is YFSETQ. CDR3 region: CASSPTGHEQYF. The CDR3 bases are TGCGCCAGCAGCCCCACCGGGCACGAGCAGTACTTC.

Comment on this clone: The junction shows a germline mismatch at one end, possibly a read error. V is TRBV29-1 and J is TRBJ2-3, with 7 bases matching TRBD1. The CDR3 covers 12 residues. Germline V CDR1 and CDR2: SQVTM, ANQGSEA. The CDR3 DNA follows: TGCAGCCTTGACAGGGCCCCAGATACGCAGTATTTT. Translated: CSLDRAPDTQYF.

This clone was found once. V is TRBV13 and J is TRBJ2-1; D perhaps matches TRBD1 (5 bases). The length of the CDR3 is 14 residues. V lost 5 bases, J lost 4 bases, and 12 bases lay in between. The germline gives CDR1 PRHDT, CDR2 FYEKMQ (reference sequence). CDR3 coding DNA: TGTGCCAGCAGCGCAATTGACAGTTACAATGAGCAGTTCTTC. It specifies CASSAIDSYNEQFF.

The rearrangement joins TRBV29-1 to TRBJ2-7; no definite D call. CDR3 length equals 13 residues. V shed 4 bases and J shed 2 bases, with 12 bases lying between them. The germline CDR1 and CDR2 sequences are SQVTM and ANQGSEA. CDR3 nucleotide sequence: TGCAGCGTTGTTCCCGAGGCAGCCTACGAGCAGTACTTC. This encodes CSVVPEAAYEQYF.

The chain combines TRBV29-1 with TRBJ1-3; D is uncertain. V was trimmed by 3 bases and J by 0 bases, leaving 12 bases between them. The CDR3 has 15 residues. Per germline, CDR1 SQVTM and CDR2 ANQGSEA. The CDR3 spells CSVEPIIPSGNTIYF. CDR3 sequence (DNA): TGCAGCGTTGAGCCTATTATTCCCTCTGGAAACACCATATATTTT.

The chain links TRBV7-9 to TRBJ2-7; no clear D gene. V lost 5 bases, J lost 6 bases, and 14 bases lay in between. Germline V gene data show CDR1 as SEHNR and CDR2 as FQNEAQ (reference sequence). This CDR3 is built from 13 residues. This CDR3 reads CASSPAVLSEQYF. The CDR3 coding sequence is TGTGCCAGCAGCCCGGCGGTCCTTAGCGAGCAGTACTTC. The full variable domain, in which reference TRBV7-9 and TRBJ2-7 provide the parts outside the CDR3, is DTGVSQNPRHKITKRGQNVTFRCDPISEHNRLYWYRQTLGQGPEFLTYFQNEAQLEKSRLLSDRFSAERPKGSFSTLEIQRTEQGDSAMYLCASSPAVLSEQYFGPGTRLTVT.